This entry lists 6 T cell receptor beta chains sequenced from one sample in a study of regulatory T cells in long-lasting Graves disease. The time point was: newly diagnosed GD, antithyroid drugs for less than 3 months. After RNA was extracted from PBMCs, the TCR library was made from it. Arm-PCR of CDR3 regions and iRepertoire HTBI primers were used to build TCR beta libraries. TCRdb re-called the multiplex PCR reads with MiXCR, one entry per CDR3 protein. The data hold under 300,000 distinct CDR3 sequences, with around 20% observed a single time. Sequencing was performed on peripheral blood mononuclear cells (PBMCs), taken at new diagnosis, from a patient treated with antithyroid drugs. The receptors were sampled from a female donor with Graves disease.

Many counts were recorded for this clonotype. The chain recombines TRBV4-3 with TRBJ2-7; the D is unclear. CDR3 length equals 13 residues. In germline, CDR1 is LGHNA, CDR2 YSLEER. V was trimmed by 0 bases and J by 6 bases, leaving 9 bases between them. CDR3 loop: CASSQEDLTEQYF. CDR3 coding DNA: TGCGCCAGCAGCCAAGAAGATCTAACCGAGCAGTACTTC.

On this clonotype itself: A single base is all that separates this from a far larger clone, so a read error is likely. This chain uses TRBV20-1 with TRBJ2-7; weak D call: TRBD1 (5 bases). The J call may be in error: the DNA end matches TRBJ2-5 better. The CDR3 runs to 13 residues. CDR1 and CDR2 from the germline V gene are DFQATT and SNEGSKA (reference sequence). This chain's CDR3 is CSASLTGAETQYF. The CDR3 bases are TGCAGTGCTAGCCTTACAGGCGCAGAGACCCAGTACTTC.

This clonotype was seen a handful of times. J is TRBJ1-3 and V is TRBV4-1; unclear D gene. The CDR3 has 13 residues. Per germline, CDR1 MGHRA and CDR2 YSYEKL. With 1 base removed from V and 9 bases from J, the gap between germline ends came to 10 bases. CDR3 sequence reads: CASSQGAEGTIYF. The CDR3, as DNA: TGCGCCAGCAGCCAAGGGGCGGAGGGCACCATATATTTT.

V is TRBV20-1 and J is TRBJ1-5; 12 nucleotides line up with TRBD1. Germline CDR1 DFQATT, CDR2 SNEGSKA (reference sequence). This CDR3 is 13 amino acids long. The V gene end was trimmed by 3 bases and the J gene end by 9 bases; junction bases not matched to a gene: 3. The CDR3 loop is CSARGTGGLPQHF. CDR3 DNA sequence: TGCAGTGCTAGGGGGACAGGGGGCTTGCCCCAGCATTTT.

This clonotype showed up many times. The chain links TRBV7-9 to TRBJ2-3; tentative D call: TRBD1 (5 bases). Germline V gene sequence: CDR1 SEHNR, CDR2 FQNEAQ (reference sequence). There are 16 residues in the CDR3. V lost 0 bases and J lost 2, with 12 bases in between. The CDR3 reads CASSLAGHLLTDTQYF. The CDR3 DNA reads TGTGCCAGCAGCTTAGCTGGACACTTACTCACAGATACGCAGTATTTT.

Many counts were recorded for this clonotype. The V and J genes are TRBV2 and TRBJ2-5, with 9 bases lining up with TRBD1. The junction had 8 bases not matched to a gene; V was cut back by 4 bases and J by 5 bases. The CDR3 totals 15 residues. Germline CDR1 reads SNHLY; CDR2 reads FYNNEI. The CDR3 loop is CASSGGTGHRETQYF. The DNA for the CDR3 is TGTGCCAGCAGTGGCGGGACAGGGCATCGGGAGACCCAGTACTTC.